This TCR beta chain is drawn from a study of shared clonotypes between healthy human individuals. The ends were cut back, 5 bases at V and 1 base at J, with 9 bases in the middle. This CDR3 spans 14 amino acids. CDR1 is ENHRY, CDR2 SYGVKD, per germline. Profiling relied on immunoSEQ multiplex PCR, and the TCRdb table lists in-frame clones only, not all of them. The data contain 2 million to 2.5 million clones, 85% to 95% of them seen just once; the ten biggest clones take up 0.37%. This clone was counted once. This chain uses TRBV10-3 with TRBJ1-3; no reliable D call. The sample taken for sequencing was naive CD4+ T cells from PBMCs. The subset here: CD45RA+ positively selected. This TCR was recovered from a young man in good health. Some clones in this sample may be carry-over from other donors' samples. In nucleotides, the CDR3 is TGTGCCATCAGTACAACGACTTCTGGAAACACCATATATTTT. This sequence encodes CAISTTTSGNTIYF.